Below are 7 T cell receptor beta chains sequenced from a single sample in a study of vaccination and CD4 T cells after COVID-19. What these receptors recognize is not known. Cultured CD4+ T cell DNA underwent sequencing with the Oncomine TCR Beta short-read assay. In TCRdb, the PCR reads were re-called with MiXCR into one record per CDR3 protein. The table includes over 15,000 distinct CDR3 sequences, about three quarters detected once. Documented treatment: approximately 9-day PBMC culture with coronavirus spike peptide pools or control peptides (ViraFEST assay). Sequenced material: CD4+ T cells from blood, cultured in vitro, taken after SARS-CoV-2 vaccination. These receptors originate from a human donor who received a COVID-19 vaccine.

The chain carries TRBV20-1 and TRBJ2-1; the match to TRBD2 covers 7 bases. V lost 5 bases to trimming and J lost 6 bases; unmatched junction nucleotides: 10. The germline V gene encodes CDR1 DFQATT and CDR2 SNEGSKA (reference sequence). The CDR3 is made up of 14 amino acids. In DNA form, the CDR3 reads TGCAGTGCTCCCGCGAGCGGGGCCTCCAATGAGCAGTTCTTC. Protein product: CSAPASGASNEQFF.

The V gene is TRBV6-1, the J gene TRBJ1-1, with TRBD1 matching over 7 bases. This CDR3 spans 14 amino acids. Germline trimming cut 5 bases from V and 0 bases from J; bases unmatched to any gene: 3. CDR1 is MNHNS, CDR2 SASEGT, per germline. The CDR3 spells CASSQTGVNTEAFF. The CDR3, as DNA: TGTGCCAGCAGTCAAACAGGGGTGAACACTGAAGCTTTCTTT.

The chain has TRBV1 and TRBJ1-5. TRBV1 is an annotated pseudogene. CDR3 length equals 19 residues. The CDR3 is CTSSQGLEPARGGNQPQHF. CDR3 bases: TGCACCAGCAGCCAAGGACTGGAACCCGCCAGGGGAGGGAATCAGCCCCAGCATTTT.

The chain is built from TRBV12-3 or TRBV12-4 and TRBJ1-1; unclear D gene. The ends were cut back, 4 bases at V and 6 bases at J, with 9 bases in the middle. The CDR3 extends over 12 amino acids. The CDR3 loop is CASSYGEAEAFF. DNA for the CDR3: TGTGCCAGCAGTTATGGAGAGGCTGAAGCTTTCTTT.

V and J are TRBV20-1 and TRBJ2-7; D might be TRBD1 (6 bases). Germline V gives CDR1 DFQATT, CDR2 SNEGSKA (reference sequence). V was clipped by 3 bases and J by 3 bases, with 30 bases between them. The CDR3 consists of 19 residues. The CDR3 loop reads CSASSVGQLNRPRNYEQYF. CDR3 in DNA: TGCAGTGCTAGTAGTGTTGGACAGCTCAACAGACCTCGAAACTACGAGCAGTACTTC.

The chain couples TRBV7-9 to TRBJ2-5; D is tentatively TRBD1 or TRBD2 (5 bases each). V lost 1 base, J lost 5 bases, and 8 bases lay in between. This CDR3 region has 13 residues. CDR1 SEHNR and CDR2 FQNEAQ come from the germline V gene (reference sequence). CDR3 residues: CASSLEWGETQYF. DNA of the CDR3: TGTGCCAGCAGCTTAGAATGGGGGGAGACCCAGTACTTC.

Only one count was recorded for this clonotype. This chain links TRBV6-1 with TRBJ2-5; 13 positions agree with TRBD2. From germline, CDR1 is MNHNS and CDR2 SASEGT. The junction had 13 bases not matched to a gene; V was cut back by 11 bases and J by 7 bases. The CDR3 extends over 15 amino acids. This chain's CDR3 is CASNGGLAGKATQYF. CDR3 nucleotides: TGTGCCTCCAACGGGGGACTAGCGGGGAAGGCGACCCAGTACTTC.